This paragraph reports one TCR beta chain. This clonotype was counted ten times or more. Its binding antigen is unknown. Base qualities are not recorded, but no much larger clone differs from it by a single base. The data derive from a study of read filtering for tumor transcriptome and immune sequencing (dated by TCRdb to the early 2020s). Concerning the study at large: The cohort consisted of approximately 17 male and around 14 female patients, with a mean age of about 66 years and an age range of about 47 to 90. By revised international staging, 8 patients were R-ISS I, about 16 were R-ISS II and about seven were R-ISS III. After DNase treatment, whole-transcriptome libraries were prepared with the TruSeq RNA Access Library Prep Kit. TCR-region mapped reads per sample ranged from about 4.05 to 11 million with IR-seq versus only roughly 75 to 1273 with RNA-seq. Using the same bone marrow samples, the study compared TCR repertoires obtained by targeted immune repertoire sequencing with those obtained by bulk whole-transcriptome sequencing. As a main aim, a read-filtering strategy for immune repertoire data was addressed, with the specific question being whether clonotypes supported by a single read should be removed.

Each patient had bone marrow sampled at the time of active disease. Ficoll-Hypaque density gradient centrifugation was used to isolate bone marrow mononuclear cells. To remove myeloma plasma cells, the cells were labeled with CD138 magnetic microbeads on a MACS separator, and CD138-negative cells were then collected by negative selection. Flow cytometry with CD138 antibodies on an Attune NxT was used to check how pure the isolated cells were. TRIzol reagent was used to extract total RNA, and a NanoDrop spectrophotometer was used to quantify the extracted RNA. Paired RNA-seq and IR-seq were performed on the CD138-negative bone marrow sample of each patient. Relative to germline, V is missing 6 bases and J is missing 4 bases, with 6 bases of the junction outside any gene match. The germline V gene supplies CDR1 MDHEN and CDR2 SYDVKM. From the cysteine through the phenylalanine, the CDR3 covers 14 amino acids. Of the read, only the CDR3 DNA is kept; its 42 bases are in frame from base 1.

Paper-wide results and their limitations: The correlation between IR-seq and RNA-seq shared clonotype proportions rose when single-read clonotypes were removed. The sorted CD138-negative fraction was not purified T cells but a mixed bone marrow immune population. Compared with RNA-seq, IR-seq captured clonotypes at much greater depth and more reliably, and a smaller IR-seq throughput was enough to identify most of the shared clonotypes. In IR-seq, single-read clonotypes were approximately 80% of clonotypes but around 3.2% of total reads; in RNA-seq they were about three quarters of clonotypes and about 41% of reads.

TCR libraries were built from approximately 400 ng RNA with the Immunoverse kit, using molecular barcoded adaptors covering alpha/delta and beta/gamma chains. TCR library preparation was performed with the same RNA that was used for transcriptome sequencing. TCR libraries were sequenced on an Illumina HiSeq 4000 with 2 x 150 cycles. From the authors' description of their analysis: Using MiXCR, which included quality filtering and error correction, TCR reads were aligned to human V, D, J and C references and then assembled into CDR3 clonotypes. Clonotype counts and gene usage diversity were analyzed with the tcR package in R. For inspection of raw mapping reads, RNA-seq reads were mapped by STAR aligner version 2.5.3a onto GRCh37 of the human genome. To test how sequencing depth affected the clonotypes detected, IR-seq fastq files were randomly downsampled with Seqtk 1.3. The raw public data were reprocessed by TCRdb itself: fastp quality trimming at Q25, MiXCR clonotype calling, in-frame beta chains only. Each entry merges the rows of one CDR3 protein and shows their most common DNA and genes. V and J calls and clone size were set by TCRdb, not the authors. The table for this sample lists approximately 93,000 distinct CDR3 sequences; roughly 21% of them were counted only once. Roughly 10% of the sample is in the top ten clones.

The receptor was derived from a donor at least 40 years old with multiple myeloma. Sequenced: a population of CD138-negative cells sorted from bone marrow. This specimen's cell subset or site label, per the study, means: bone marrow mononuclear cells depleted of CD138+ plasma/myeloma cells by negative magnetic selection. Recombination connected TRBV28 to TRBJ2-1; 7 central bases correspond to TRBD1. The CDR3 region: CASRKGQHYNEQFF. The DNA reads as follows: TGTGCCAGCAGGAAGGGACAGCATTACAATGAGCAGTTCTTC.